This T cell receptor beta chain comes out of a study of shared clonotypes between healthy human individuals. The trim removed 4 bases at V and 6 bases at J, leaving 5 bases unmatched. The CDR3 runs to 13 residues. Germline CDR1 and CDR2: SQVTM and ANQGSEA. Generated by immunoSEQ multiplex PCR, the TCRdb table keeps only in-frame clones and is missing some. The table shows about 1 million clones, with 75% occurring only once. This clonotype was sampled from a man younger than 35 in good health. Specimen: memory CD4+ T cells sorted from blood. Subset reported: CD45RA-negative fraction. This chain links TRBV29-1 with TRBJ2-1; the match to TRBD2 covers 8 bases. CDR3 sequence reads: CSVVRTSTNEQFF. CDR3 DNA: TGCAGCGTTGTTCGGACTAGCACCAATGAGCAGTTCTTC.